Sequencing of this T cell receptor beta chain was carried out in a study of cytomegalovirus exposure and HLA in healthy donors. Turning to the study itself: The 100 to 150 validation repertoires matched the 650 to 850 first-cohort repertoires in platform, a later analysis reported. Study results and limitations: It was reportedly the case that the classifier diagnosed cytomegalovirus status with high specificity and sensitivity.

Remarks on this clone: As yet, its antigen is unknown.

Per the germline V gene, CDR1 is SGHAT and CDR2 is FQNNGV. The CDR3 has 14 amino acids. The V end was cut by 9 bases, the J end by 3 bases, with 14 bases between. Produced via immunoSEQ multiplex PCR; TCRdb's table is partial and in-frame only. The data hold roughly 110,000 clones, with less than 90% observed a single time. V gene TRBV11-2 combines with J gene TRBJ1-4; maybe TRBD1 (5 bases). The TCR comes from a woman aged 18-30 years in good health and CMV-seropositive. The sample taken for sequencing was PBMCs. CDR3 region: CASTGGRPNEKLFF. The CDR3 nucleotides read TGTGCCAGTACGGGGGGACGCCCTAATGAAAAACTGTTTTTT.